The TCR beta chain described here comes from a study of blood T cell repertoires in COVID-19. Study details: COVID-19 samples from acute and convalescent phases originated in the United States, Italy and Spain. The cDNA or gDNA used as material had been derived from T cells, B-cell-depleted T cells, or PBMCs.

In the source study's methods: Cell counts per sample came from amplifying reference gene primers. This table comes from immunoSEQ multiplex PCR, and its TCRdb copy is limited to in-frame clones, with some not included. That table supplies the V and J calls and clone size; D and trimming were determined from the DNA. Here the sample spans about 120,000 clones, around 80% being singletons. The ends lost 5 bases at V and 4 bases at J; junction bases unmatched: 6. This CDR3 contains 15 residues. The germline gives CDR1 SGHTA, CDR2 FQGNSA. The source material was peripheral blood. The genes are TRBV7-2 and TRBJ1-4; 8 bases line up with TRBD1. This TCR was recovered from a man aged 70-80 years with active or convalescent COVID-19. CDR3 loop: CASSKRTGFNEKLFF. The CDR3 nucleotides read TGTGCCAGCAGCAAAAGGACAGGGTTTAATGAAAAACTGTTTTTT.